The 9 T cell receptor beta chains below all came from one sample that was sequenced in a study of T-cell reconstitution after alpha-beta-depleted transplantation in children. Unique molecular identifiers were used to barcode this TCRbeta library. TCRdb ran MiXCR on the PCR reads and lists one entry per CDR3 protein. The sample has 550,000 to 600,000 distinct CDR3 sequences, roughly 23% seen once; the top ten hold roughly an eighth. This sample comprised PBMCs, mostly from graft donor cells, obtained 360 days after TCRalphabeta/CD19-depleted stem cell transplant. All receptors come from a boy in the first two years of life who had a stem cell transplant for acute myeloid leukemia, so the T cells may come from the graft donor.

This clonotype appeared a few times. The J gene is TRBJ2-5, the V gene TRBV27; a weak D match, TRBD1 (6 bases). Germline values: CDR1 MNHEY, CDR2 SMNVEV (reference sequence). Trimming removed 7 bases from V and 5 bases from J, with 32 bases in between. The CDR3 totals 19 residues. The CDR3 sequence: CASTTTVPSQGVRMETQYF. The CDR3 DNA reads as TGTGCCAGCACGACTACGGTACCCTCACAGGGAGTCCGAATGGAGACCCAGTACTTC.

The chain carries TRBV19 and TRBJ1-2; possible D gene TRBD1, 5 bases. Germline V gene lookup returns CDR1 LNHDA and CDR2 SQIVND (reference sequence). The CDR3 length is 17 residues. V was pared by 5 bases and J by 4 bases, with 23 bases between. The CDR3 bases are TGTGCCAGTAGTCTGACGATTCGGGACTCTATTAGCTATGGCTACACCTTC. Residues: CASSLTIRDSISYGYTF. Variable domain in full (rest from reference TRBV19 and TRBJ1-2): DGGITQSPKYLFRKEGQNVTLSCEQNLNHDAMYWYRQDPGQGLRLIYYSQIVNDFQKGDIAEGYSVSREKKESFPLTVTSAQKNPTAFYLCASSLTIRDSISYGYTFGSGTRLTVV.

There are many counts of this clonotype. The gene calls are TRBV20-1 and TRBJ2-1; weak D call: TRBD2 (5 bases). Deletions cut 6 bases from V and 7 bases from J, with 10 bases between. The CDR3 sequence is 11 residues long. Germline values: CDR1 DFQATT, CDR2 SNEGSKA (reference sequence). The CDR3: CSAELVNEQFF. CDR3 nucleotide sequence: TGCAGTGCGGAACTAGTAAATGAGCAGTTCTTC.

This clonotype has ten or more counts. This sequence joins TRBV12-3 or TRBV12-4 and TRBJ2-7; D is possibly TRBD2 (5 bases). V was clipped by 3 bases and J by 4 bases, with 13 bases between them. The CDR3 runs 14 residues. The CDR3 sequence: CASSFRGRGYEQYF. The DNA of the CDR3 is TGTGCCAGCAGTTTTCGGGGTAGAGGATACGAGCAGTACTTC.

For this clonotype: A read error may account for a junction end that differs from germline. The gene calls are TRBV20-1 and TRBJ2-7; possible D gene TRBD1, 6 bases. Germline-derived CDR1 and CDR2 are DFQATT and SNEGSKA (reference sequence). The CDR3 totals 12 residues. The CDR3 DNA reads as TGCAGTGCTCAGGACAGCTCCAACGAGCAGTACTTC. As protein: CSAQDSSNEQYF.

The chain couples TRBV6-2 or TRBV6-3 to TRBJ1-4; 9 bases match TRBD1. Germline values: CDR1 MNHEY, CDR2 SVGEGT. The CDR3 is made up of 20 amino acids. With 0 bases clipped from V and 10 bases from J, the junction kept 21 bases outside the gene matches. CDR3 sequence (DNA): TGTGCCAGCAGTTACTCCAACAGGATCTTAAAACAGGGGGCGAAAGGAAAACTGTTTTTT. This gives the protein CASSYSNRILKQGAKGKLFF.

The chain carries TRBV20-1 and TRBJ1-5; D is unresolved. Per germline, CDR1 DFQATT and CDR2 SNEGSKA (reference sequence). V was clipped by 6 bases and J by 7 bases, with 13 bases between them. The CDR3 is 12 amino acids. As DNA, the CDR3 is TGCAGTGCGGCCGTTCGGACCCAGCCCCAGCATTTT. Encoded protein: CSAAVRTQPQHF.

The chain recombines TRBV24-1 with TRBJ2-3, with D uncertain. CDR3 size: 13 residues. Trimming removed 2 bases at V and 2 bases at J, with 4 bases between. Per germline, CDR1 KGHDR and CDR2 SFDVKD. CDR3 protein: CATSDWSTDTQYF. As DNA, the CDR3 is TGTGCCACCAGTGATTGGTCCACAGATACGCAGTATTTT.

The chain uses TRBV7-9 and TRBJ2-5, with D unresolved. The CDR3 loop spans 15 amino acids. Per germline, CDR1 SEHNR and CDR2 FQNEAQ (reference sequence). V was cut by 5 bases and J by 3 bases, with 16 bases left in between. CDR3 DNA: TGTGCCAGCAGCCAGAGCTCAATGCCCAAAGAGACCCAGTACTTC. Translating gives CASSQSSMPKETQYF. Drawing the rest from reference TRBV7-9 and TRBJ2-5, the complete variable domain is DTGVSQNPRHKITKRGQNVTFRCDPISEHNRLYWYRQTLGQGPEFLTYFQNEAQLEKSRLLSDRFSAERPKGSFSTLEIQRTEQGDSAMYLCASSQSSMPKETQYFGPGTRLLVL.